Reported below is one TCR beta chain. Antigen: not known. The sample belongs to a study of CD8+CD57+ T cells in acquired aplastic anemia. Overall study: Yields of DNA that came from sorted CD4+ and CD8+ cells averaged roughly 3.3 ug. CD4+ reads averaged approximately 9.9 million in healthy donors. Study-wide points: Patients and controls had in common 25 to 30 CD8+ CDR3 sequences.

V lost 4 bases to trimming and J lost 10 bases, with 16 bases between them. Looked up from germline, CDR1 is MGHDK and CDR2 is SYGVNS. This CDR3 has 13 residues. Profiling that covered TCR beta VDJ and CDR3 relied on genomic DNA as its template. TCRdb processed the reads anew with MiXCR; each CDR3 protein has one entry. The sample gives some 120,000 distinct CDR3 sequences, 48% of which show up once; 2% to 3% is in the top ten. V usage is TRBV25-1 and J usage is TRBJ1-1, with D perhaps TRBD1 (6 bases). This TCR was recovered from a human donor in good health, serving as a control. Sequencing used sorted CD4+, CD8+, or CD8+CD57+ T cells (not recorded which) from PBMCs. The CDR3 loop is CASSANREVVAFF. The CDR3 nucleotides read TGTGCCAGCAGTGCGAACAGGGAAGTGGTAGCTTTCTTT.